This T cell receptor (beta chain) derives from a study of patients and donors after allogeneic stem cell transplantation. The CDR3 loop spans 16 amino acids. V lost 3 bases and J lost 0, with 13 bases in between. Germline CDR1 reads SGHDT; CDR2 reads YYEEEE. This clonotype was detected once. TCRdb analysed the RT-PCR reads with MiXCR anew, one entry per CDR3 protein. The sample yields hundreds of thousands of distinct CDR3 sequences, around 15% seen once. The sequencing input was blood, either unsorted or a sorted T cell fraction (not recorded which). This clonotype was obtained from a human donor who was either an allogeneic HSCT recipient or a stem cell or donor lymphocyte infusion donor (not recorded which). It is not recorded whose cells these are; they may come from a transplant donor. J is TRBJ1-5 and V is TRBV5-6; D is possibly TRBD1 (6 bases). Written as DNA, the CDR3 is TGTGCCAGCAGCTCGTCCAGGGGTCGTAGCAATCAGCCCCAGCATTTT. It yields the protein CASSSSRGRSNQPQHF.